Included here is one T cell receptor beta chain sequence, with context. No antigen is known for it. The CDR3 runs 9 residues. Per germline, CDR1 SQVTM and CDR2 ANQGSEA. The germline V and J ends were trimmed by 4 bases and 6 bases, with 3 bases remaining between them. This record comes from a study of T cells after yellow fever vaccination. Study summary: For low cell numbers, libraries were made with SMART-Seq v4 Ultra Low Input. Study-level points and caveats: Detected again after the booster were most primary-vaccination clones, at about 96% CD4 and more than 70% CD8.

TCRdb re-called the 5' RACE reads through MiXCR, storing one row per CDR3 protein. The sample consists of approximately 550,000 distinct CDR3 sequences, 15% to 20% of them appearing once. The receptor was derived from a man aged 30-40 years who received the YFV17D yellow fever vaccine. The chain couples TRBV29-1 to TRBJ1-1; D unresolved. Sequences were derived from PBMCs, sampled 15 days after the yellow fever booster vaccination. DNA of the CDR3: TGCAGCGTTGGGGCTGAAGCTTTCTTT. Amino acids: CSVGAEAFF.